This T cell receptor (beta chain) comes out of a study of T cell responses to AZD1222 COVID-19 vaccine. For this clone: Its antigen remains unidentified.

The CDR3 consists of 17 residues. Trimming pared 4 bases from V and 0 bases from J, leaving 19 bases between. Germline CDR1 and CDR2: LNHDA and SQIVND (reference sequence). Clones were read by immunoSEQ multiplex PCR, and TCRdb kept only the in-frame ones, dropping some. The table has 100,000 to 120,000 clones, 80% to 95% seen once. Findings of the study overall: Regions 160-218 and 743-854 dominated among vaccine-associated CD4 TCRs spanning spike.

Some second doses came at about 4 weeks and others at about 12 weeks; these were pooled. Sequencing used peripheral blood, obtained 28 days after the second AZD1222 dose. This clonotype was obtained from an adult who received the AZD1222 COVID-19 vaccine. This rearrangement joins TRBV19 to TRBJ2-7, with D perhaps matching TRBD1 (5 bases). CDR3 DNA: TGTGCCAGTAGTACCCGGATTTTAAGGGGAAGCTCCTACGAGCAGTACTTC. This gives the protein CASSTRILRGSSYEQYF.